A single sample gave rise to the 6 T cell receptor beta chains below, sequenced in a study of blood T cell repertoires in COVID-19. Data came from immunoSEQ multiplex PCR; TCRdb stores just in-frame clones and leaves some out. Of hundreds of thousands of clones listed, 75% to 90% are singletons. The sequenced sample was peripheral blood. All receptors come from a woman in her 30s with active or convalescent COVID-19.

The V call is TRBV6-5, the J call TRBJ2-3; TRBD2 matches 9 bases. J lost 8 bases, V lost 6 bases, and 9 bases had no gene match. Germline CDR1 MNHEY, CDR2 SVGAGI. This CDR3 spans 14 amino acids. The CDR3 loop reads CASSQRGAEGTQYF. DNA for the CDR3: TGTGCCAGCAGCCAGCGGGGGGCCGAGGGTACGCAGTATTTT.

CDR3 DNA sequence: TGTGCCAGCAGCTTAACTAGCGGGAGGGGAGAGACCCAGTACTTC. It codes for CASSLTSGRGETQYF. The chain recombines TRBV7-9 with TRBJ2-5; TRBD2 matches 13 bases. The V gene's germline CDR1 is SEHNR and CDR2 FQNEAQ (reference sequence). Unmatched junction bases numbered 1, after V lost 2 bases and J lost 4 bases. There are 15 residues in the CDR3.

The chain employs TRBV5-8 and TRBJ1-4; perhaps TRBD1 as D (5 bases). Germline CDR1 SGHTS, CDR2 YDEGEE. V shed 6 bases and J shed 4 bases, with 13 bases lying between them. The CDR3 is made up of 14 amino acids. Here the CDR3 reads CASNLDSHNEKLFF. The CDR3 DNA reads as TGTGCCAGCAACCTAGACAGCCATAATGAAAAACTGTTTTTT.

The chain combines TRBV5-4 with TRBJ1-2; TRBD1 is a possible D gene (6 bases). V gave up 0 bases and J gave up 1 base, with 13 bases separating them. Germline V gene lookup returns CDR1 SGHNT and CDR2 YYREEE (reference sequence). The CDR3 is 16 amino acids. DNA for the CDR3: TGTGCCAGCAGCTTGGGAGGGGGTCTGGATAACTATGGCTACACCTTC. Its translation is CASSLGGGLDNYGYTF.

The rearrangement uses TRBV25-1 and TRBJ2-5; tentative D call: TRBD2 (7 bases). V lost 4 bases and J 5 bases, leaving 14 bases between the germline ends. CDR3 length: 14 residues. CDR1 MGHDK and CDR2 SYGVNS come from the germline V gene. CDR3 bases: TGTGCCAGCAGTGCCTTTTCGGGGGGCGAGACCCAGTACTTC. Encoded protein: CASSAFSGGETQYF. Drawing the rest from reference TRBV25-1 and TRBJ2-5, the complete variable domain is EADIYQTPRYLVIGTGKKITLECSQTMGHDKMYWYQQDPGMELHLIHYSYGVNSTEKGDLSSESTVSRIRTEHFPLTLESARPSHTSQYLCASSAFSGGETQYFGPGTRLLVL.

V is TRBV2 and J is TRBJ1-1, with TRBD1 identical over 10 bases. Trimming cost V 5 bases and J 0 bases; bases outside gene matches: 6. The CDR3 totals 16 residues. Germline V lookup: CDR1 SNHLY, CDR2 FYNNEI. Here the CDR3 DNA reads TGTGCCAGCAGTAGGACAGGGGGAACAGTGAACACTGAAGCTTTCTTT. It specifies CASSRTGGTVNTEAFF.